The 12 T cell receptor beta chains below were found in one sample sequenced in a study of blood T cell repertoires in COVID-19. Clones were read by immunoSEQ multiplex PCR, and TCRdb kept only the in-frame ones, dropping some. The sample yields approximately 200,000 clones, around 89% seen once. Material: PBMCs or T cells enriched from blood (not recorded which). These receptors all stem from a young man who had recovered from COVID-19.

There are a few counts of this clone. The CDR3 loop reads CASSPRDSSGNTIYF. The DNA of the CDR3 is TGTGCCAGCAGCCCGAGGGATTCCTCTGGAAACACCATATATTTT. The rearrangement links TRBV7-9 to TRBJ1-3; D not resolved. Trimming removed 5 bases from V and 0 bases from J, with 11 bases in between. The CDR3 extends over 15 amino acids. Germline assignment: CDR1 SEHNR and CDR2 FQNEAQ (reference sequence).

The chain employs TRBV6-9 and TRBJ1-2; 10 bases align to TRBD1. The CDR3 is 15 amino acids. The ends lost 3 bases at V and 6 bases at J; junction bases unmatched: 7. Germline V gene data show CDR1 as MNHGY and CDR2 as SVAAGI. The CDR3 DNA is TGTGCCAGCAGTTACATCGGAGGACAGGGGGATGGCTACACCTTC. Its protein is CASSYIGGQGDGYTF.

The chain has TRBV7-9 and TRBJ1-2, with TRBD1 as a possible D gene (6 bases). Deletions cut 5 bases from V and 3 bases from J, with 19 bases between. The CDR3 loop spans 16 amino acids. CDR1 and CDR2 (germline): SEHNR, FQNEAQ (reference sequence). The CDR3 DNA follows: TGTGCCAGCAGCCGAAACGGACAGATCACCGACTATGGCTACACCTTC. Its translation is CASSRNGQITDYGYTF.

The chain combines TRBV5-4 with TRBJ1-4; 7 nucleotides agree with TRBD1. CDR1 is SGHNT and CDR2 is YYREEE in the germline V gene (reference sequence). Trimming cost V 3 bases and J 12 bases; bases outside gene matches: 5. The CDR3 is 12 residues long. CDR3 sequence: CASSSPGQQLFF. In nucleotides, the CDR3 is TGTGCCAGCAGCTCTCCGGGACAGCAACTGTTTTTT.

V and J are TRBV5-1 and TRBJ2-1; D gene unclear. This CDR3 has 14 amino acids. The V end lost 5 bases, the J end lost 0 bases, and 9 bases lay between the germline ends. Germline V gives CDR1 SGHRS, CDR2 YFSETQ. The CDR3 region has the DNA TGCGCCAGCAGTGTCTCTAGCTCCTACAATGAGCAGTTCTTC. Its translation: CASSVSSSYNEQFF.

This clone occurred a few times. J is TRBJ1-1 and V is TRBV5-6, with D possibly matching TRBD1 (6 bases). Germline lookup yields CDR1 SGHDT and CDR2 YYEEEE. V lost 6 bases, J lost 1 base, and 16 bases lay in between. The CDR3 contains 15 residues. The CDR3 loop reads CASTHQDRKNTEAFF. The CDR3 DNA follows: TGTGCCAGCACCCATCAGGACAGAAAGAACACTGAAGCTTTCTTT.

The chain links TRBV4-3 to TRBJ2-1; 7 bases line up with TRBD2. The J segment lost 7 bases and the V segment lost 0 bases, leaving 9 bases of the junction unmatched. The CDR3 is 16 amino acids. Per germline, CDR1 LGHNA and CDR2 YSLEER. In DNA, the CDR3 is TGCGCCAGCAGCCAAGAGGGCGGGAGAGCTAGGAATGAGCAGTTCTTC. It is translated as CASSQEGGRARNEQFF.

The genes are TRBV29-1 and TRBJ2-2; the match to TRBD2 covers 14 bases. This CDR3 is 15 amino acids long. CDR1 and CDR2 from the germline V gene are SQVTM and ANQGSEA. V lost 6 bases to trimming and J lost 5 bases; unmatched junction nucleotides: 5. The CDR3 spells CSVGTSGSLTGELFF. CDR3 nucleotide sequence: TGCAGCGTAGGGACTAGCGGGAGCCTGACCGGGGAGCTGTTTTTT.

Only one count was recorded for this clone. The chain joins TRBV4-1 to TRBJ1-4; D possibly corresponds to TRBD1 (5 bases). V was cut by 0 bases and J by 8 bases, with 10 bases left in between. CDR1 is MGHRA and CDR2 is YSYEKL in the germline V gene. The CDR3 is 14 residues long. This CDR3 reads CASSQEGGPEKLFF. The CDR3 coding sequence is TGCGCCAGCAGCCAAGAGGGGGGACCCGAAAAACTGTTTTTT.

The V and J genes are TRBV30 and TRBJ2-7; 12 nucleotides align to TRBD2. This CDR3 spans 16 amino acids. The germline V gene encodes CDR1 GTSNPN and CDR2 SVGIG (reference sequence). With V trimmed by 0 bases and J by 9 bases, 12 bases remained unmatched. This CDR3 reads CAWSVGVGLAGGVQYF. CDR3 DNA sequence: TGTGCCTGGAGTGTAGGAGTGGGGCTAGCGGGAGGGGTGCAGTACTTC. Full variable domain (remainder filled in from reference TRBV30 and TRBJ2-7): SQTIHQWPATLVQPVGSPLSLECTVEGTSNPNLYWYRQAAGRGLQLLFYSVGIGQISSEVPQNLSASRPQDRQFILSSKKLLLSDSGFYLCAWSVGVGLAGGVQYFGPGTRLTVT.

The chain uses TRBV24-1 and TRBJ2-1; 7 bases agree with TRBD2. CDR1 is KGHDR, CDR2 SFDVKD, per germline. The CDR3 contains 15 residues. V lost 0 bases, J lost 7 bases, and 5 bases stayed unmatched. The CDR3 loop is CATSDLWEGMNEQFF. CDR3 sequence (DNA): TGTGCCACCAGTGATTTGTGGGAGGGGATGAATGAGCAGTTCTTC.

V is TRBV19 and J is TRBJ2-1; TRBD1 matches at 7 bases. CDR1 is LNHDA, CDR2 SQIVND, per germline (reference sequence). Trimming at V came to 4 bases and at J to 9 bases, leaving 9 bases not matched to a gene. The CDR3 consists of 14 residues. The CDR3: CASSTKTGAGEQFF. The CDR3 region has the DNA TGTGCCAGTAGTACCAAAACAGGGGCGGGTGAGCAGTTCTTC.